A single sample is the source of the 3 T cell receptor beta chains below, sequenced in a study of cytotoxic CD8 clonotypes in ibrutinib-treated CLL. Data came from immunoSEQ multiplex PCR; TCRdb stores just in-frame clones and leaves some out. The table records roughly 220,000 clones, approximately 75% of them present only once. Sequences were derived from PBMCs, sampled after 12 months of ibrutinib treatment. Receptors were obtained from a human donor with chronic lymphocytic leukemia.

There are a few counts of this clone. V gene TRBV30 combines with J gene TRBJ1-3, with D possibly matching TRBD1 (5 bases). This CDR3 has 13 residues. V dropped 1 base and J dropped 10 bases, with 14 bases sitting between them. Germline CDR1 is GTSNPN and CDR2 is SVGIG (reference sequence). As DNA, the CDR3 is TGTGCCTGGAGTGGGGGGTTCGGCGGGACCATATATTTT. Its protein is CAWSGGFGGTIYF.

This clone is a singleton in its sample. V is TRBV29-1 and J is TRBJ2-1; D gene unclear. The CDR3 is made up of 16 amino acids. V was cut by 6 bases and J by 6 bases, with 24 bases left in between. CDR1 SQVTM and CDR2 ANQGSEA come from the germline V gene. The CDR3: CSVTPVGPKRGNEQFF. CDR3 nucleotides: TGCAGCGTCACTCCGGTCGGGCCCAAACGTGGCAATGAGCAGTTCTTC.

This chain uses TRBV5-6 with TRBJ2-7; either TRBD1 or TRBD2 may fit D (5 bases each). Germline V gene lookup returns CDR1 SGHDT and CDR2 YYEEEE. V shed 5 bases and J shed 7 bases, with 16 bases lying between them. The CDR3 is made up of 13 amino acids. The CDR3 nucleotides are TGTGCCAGCAGGGGGGTACCATCGGTTGAGCAGTACTTC. Translated, it gives CASRGVPSVEQYF.